This TCR beta chain was found in a study of beta chain features in type 1 diabetes. Germline V lookup: CDR1 MNHEY, CDR2 SMNVEV (reference sequence). Losses at the gene ends were 6 bases for V and 6 bases for J; bases not matched to a gene: 8. The CDR3 consists of 14 residues. As to this clone: Its antigen is unknown.

General observations from the study: Insertion counts at VDJ junctions were lower in type 1 diabetes patients, who also showed more deletions there. TCRB CDR3 length was moderately but significantly reduced in all four CD4+ subsets of Type 1 diabetes patients.

Reverse transcription of all isolated RNA meant that expressed TCRB transcripts were sequenced. About 3.9 million reads on average were seen across naive, central memory and regulatory T cell samples. Profiling relied on immunoSEQ multiplex PCR, and the TCRdb table lists in-frame clones only, not all of them. The table has almost 350,000 clones, around 20% seen once. The chain couples TRBV27 to TRBJ1-2, with 9 nucleotides matching TRBD1. This TCR was recovered from a young woman in good health. The sequenced material came from naive CD4+ T cells from blood. CDR3 in amino acids: CASSLQGANDGYTF. The DNA of the CDR3 is TGTGCCAGCAGCTTACAGGGGGCAAACGATGGCTACACCTTC.